This T cell receptor (beta chain) was recovered during a study of T-cell memory formation after mild COVID-19. Whole-study findings and limits: Certain responding clones were present in pre-infection memory, suggesting participation of cross-reactive memory.

MiXCR was run by TCRdb on the 5' RACE reads, yielding one entry per CDR3 protein. The sample lists around 320,000 distinct CDR3 sequences; approximately 20% were seen once. This clonotype came up a few times. The antigen remains unidentified. The sample taken for sequencing was PBMCs or a T cell subset sorted from them (not recorded which). This TCR came from a man aged 18 to 29 who had mild COVID-19 (a few samples of this study predate the infection). Cell type and time point are not known.

In nucleotides, the CDR3 is TGTGCCACCAGTGCTCAAACAGGGGACCAAGAGACCCAGTACTTC. Translated: CATSAQTGDQETQYF. This rearrangement joins TRBV24-1 to TRBJ2-5, with 7 positions matching TRBD1. The CDR3 is 15 amino acids. The germline CDR1 and CDR2 sequences are KGHDR and SFDVKD. Trimming at V came to 5 bases and at J to 0 bases, leaving 5 bases not matched to a gene.